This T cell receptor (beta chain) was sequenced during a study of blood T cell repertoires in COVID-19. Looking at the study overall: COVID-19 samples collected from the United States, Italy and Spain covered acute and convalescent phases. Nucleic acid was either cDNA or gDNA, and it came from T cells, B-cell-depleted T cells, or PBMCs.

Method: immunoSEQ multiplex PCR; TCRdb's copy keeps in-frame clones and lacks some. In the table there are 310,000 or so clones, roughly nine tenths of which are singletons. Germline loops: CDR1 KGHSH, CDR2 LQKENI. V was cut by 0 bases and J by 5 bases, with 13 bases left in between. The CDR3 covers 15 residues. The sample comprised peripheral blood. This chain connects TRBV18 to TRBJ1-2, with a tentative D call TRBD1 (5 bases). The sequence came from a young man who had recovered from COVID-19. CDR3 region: CASSPPTGGGYGYTF. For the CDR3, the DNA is TGTGCCAGCTCACCACCCACCGGGGGAGGATATGGCTACACCTTC. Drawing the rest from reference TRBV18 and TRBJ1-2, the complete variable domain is NAGVMQNPRHLVRRRGQEARLRCSPMKGHSHVYWYRQLPEEGLKFMVYLQKENIIDESGMPKERFSAEFPKEGPSILRIQQVVRGDSAAYFCASSPPTGGGYGYTFGSGTRLTVV.